Shown below are 27 T cell receptor beta chains from a single sample sequenced in a study of shared T cell receptors in the human thymus. Sequenced by immunoSEQ multiplex PCR; TCRdb stores in-frame clones only, minus some. The repertoire holds 500,000 to 750,000 clones, around 87% seen once, with 0.0095% to 0.013% in the top ten. Another study also made use of these data, one on human thymus T cells.

Sequenced sample: thymocytes. The receptor set was obtained from a boy under three years old with a congenital heart defect.

The rearrangement uses TRBV4-1 and TRBJ2-7; no definite D call. The CDR3 runs to 17 residues. From germline, CDR1 is MGHRA and CDR2 YSYEKL. The V gene lost 4 bases and the J gene lost 5 bases, with 24 bases spanning the gap. CDR3: CASSRVQHQAKTNEQYF. CDR3 bases: TGCGCCAGCAGCCGAGTCCAACATCAGGCCAAAACCAACGAGCAGTACTTC.

The V and J genes are TRBV27 and TRBJ2-5, with 10 bases matching TRBD2. Germline V CDR1 and CDR2: MNHEY, SMNVEV (reference sequence). The CDR3 sequence is 16 residues long. The junction had 14 bases not matched to a gene; V was cut back by 10 bases and J by 3 bases. The chain's CDR3 is CAIRRDRLAGEETQYF. The CDR3, as DNA: TGTGCCATCCGAAGGGATAGGCTAGCGGGAGAAGAGACCCAGTACTTC.

The gene calls are TRBV7-2 and TRBJ2-1; TRBD1 matches 7 bases. The CDR3 has 17 residues. After removal of 5 bases from V and 0 bases from J, the junction contained 10 bases not matched to a gene. Germline CDR1 and CDR2: SGHTA and FQGNSA. Written as DNA, the CDR3 is TGTGCCAGCAGCCTTAGGGGGCGGGTAAACTCCTACAATGAGCAGTTCTTC. Its protein product is CASSLRGRVNSYNEQFF. Together with reference TRBV7-2 and TRBJ2-1, the CDR3 gives the full variable domain: GAGVSQSPSNKVTEKGKDVELRCDPISGHTALYWYRQSLGQGLEFLIYFQGNSAPDKSGLPSDRFSAERTGGSVSTLTIQRTQQEDSAVYLCASSLRGRVNSYNEQFFGPGTRLTVL.

The genes are TRBV28 and TRBJ2-7; the match to TRBD1 covers 9 bases. The junction had 7 bases not matched to a gene; V was cut back by 5 bases and J by 2 bases. This CDR3 comprises 15 residues. Per germline, CDR1 MDHEN and CDR2 SYDVKM. This CDR3 is CASSRTGVLTYEQYF. In DNA form, the CDR3 reads TGTGCCAGCAGTCGGACAGGGGTACTTACCTACGAGCAGTACTTC.

The chain uses TRBV9 and TRBJ1-1; D remains unclear. Trimming pared 0 bases from V and 3 bases from J, leaving 6 bases between. The germline CDR1 and CDR2 sequences are SGDLS and YYNGEE. CDR3 length equals 13 residues. CDR3 region: CASSVGVHTEAFF. In nucleotides, the CDR3 is TGTGCCAGCAGCGTAGGCGTTCACACTGAAGCTTTCTTT. The full variable domain, in which reference TRBV9 and TRBJ1-1 provide the parts outside the CDR3, is DSGVTQTPKHLITATGQRVTLRCSPRSGDLSVYWYQQSLDQGLQFLIQYYNGEERAKGNILERFSAQQFPDLHSELNLSSLELGDSALYFCASSVGVHTEAFFGQGTRLTVV.

This sequence joins TRBV9 and TRBJ2-7, with TRBD2 matching 10 bases. CDR3 length equals 16 residues. The V gene end was trimmed by 2 bases and the J gene end by 5 bases; junction bases not matched to a gene: 10. Per the germline V gene, CDR1 is SGDLS and CDR2 is YYNGEE. CDR3 coding DNA: TGTGCCAGCAGCGTGGTGATAGCGGGAGGTTGTGACGAGCAGTACTTC. It codes for CASSVVIAGGCDEQYF. Combining the CDR3 with reference TRBV9 and TRBJ2-7 gives the whole variable domain DSGVTQTPKHLITATGQRVTLRCSPRSGDLSVYWYQQSLDQGLQFLIQYYNGEERAKGNILERFSAQQFPDLHSELNLSSLELGDSALYFCASSVVIAGGCDEQYFGPGTRLTVT.

The chain carries TRBV6-1 and TRBJ2-6; D unclear. Trimming removed 2 bases at V and 2 bases at J, with 7 bases between. The CDR3 covers 15 residues. Germline-derived CDR1 and CDR2 are MNHNS and SASEGT. CDR3 bases: TGTGCCAGCAGTGAATCGGGTACTGGGGCCAACGTCCTGACTTTC. Protein product: CASSESGTGANVLTF.

This chain uses TRBV29-1 with TRBJ1-1, with a possible D match to TRBD1 (5 bases). V lost 7 bases and J 4 bases, leaving 19 bases between the germline ends. The CDR3 is 14 amino acids. The V gene's germline CDR1 is SQVTM and CDR2 ANQGSEA. The CDR3, as DNA: TGCAGCGCTGACTCCGGGGGGGGAATCACTGAAGCTTTCTTT. Protein sequence: CSADSGGGITEAFF. Variable domain in full (rest from reference TRBV29-1 and TRBJ1-1): SAVISQKPSRDICQRGTSLTIQCQVDSQVTMMFWYRQQPGQSLTLIATANQGSEATYESGFVIDKFPISRPNLTFSTLTVSNMSPEDSSIYLCSADSGGGITEAFFGQGTRLTVV.

V and J are TRBV4-2 and TRBJ2-7; 10 bases line up with TRBD2. The CDR3 is made up of 16 amino acids. Losses at the gene ends were 1 base for V and 6 bases for J; bases not matched to a gene: 9. Germline CDR1 LGHNA, CDR2 YNFKEQ. The CDR3 DNA reads TGTGCCAGCAGCCAAGCCCGTGCTAGCGGGAGATCCGAGCAGTACTTC. As protein: CASSQARASGRSEQYF.

This clone was observed once. The chain employs TRBV4-1 and TRBJ2-1; 9 bases are shared with TRBD2. V dropped 0 bases and J dropped 4; count of bases not matched to a gene: 10. CDR1 is MGHRA and CDR2 is YSYEKL in the germline V gene. CDR3 length: 18 amino acids. CDR3 bases: TGCGCCAGCAGCCAAGATCCCCTAGCGGGAACGGTATACAATGAGCAGTTCTTC. Protein product: CASSQDPLAGTVYNEQFF.

The chain recombines TRBV4-3 with TRBJ2-3, with 8 nucleotides matching TRBD1. J lost 1 base, V lost 0 bases, and 3 bases had no gene match. The CDR3 is 16 residues long. Germline assignment: CDR1 LGHNA and CDR2 YSLEER. The CDR3 coding sequence is TGCGCCAGCAGCCAAGATTGGACAGGGCGCACAGATACGCAGTATTTT. This sequence encodes CASSQDWTGRTDTQYF.

This chain uses TRBV6-6 with TRBJ2-1; D is perhaps TRBD2 (6 bases). There are 13 residues in the CDR3. The germline V and J ends were trimmed by 5 bases and 10 bases, with 15 bases remaining between them. The germline CDR1 and CDR2 sequences are MNHNY and SVGAGI (reference sequence). The CDR3 bases are TGTGCCAGCAGTCCCCCGGGAAGCGGGGAGCAGTTCTTC. Encoded protein: CASSPPGSGEQFF.

This chain uses TRBV5-6 with TRBJ1-1; 8 nucleotides agree with TRBD1. This CDR3 is 16 amino acids long. J gave up 0 bases and V 2 bases, and 6 bases lay outside the gene matches. CDR1 SGHDT and CDR2 YYEEEE come from the germline V gene. The CDR3 sequence is CASSFNPTGVNTEAFF. CDR3 DNA: TGTGCCAGCAGCTTTAACCCGACAGGGGTGAACACTGAAGCTTTCTTT.

This clone came up once. The gene calls are TRBV30 and TRBJ2-2; 9 bases are a match to TRBD2. The junction had 5 bases not matched to a gene; V was cut back by 3 bases and J by 6 bases. This CDR3 has 14 amino acids. CDR1 and CDR2 (germline): GTSNPN, SVGIG (reference sequence). CDR3 amino acids: CAWRWIAGAGELFF. As DNA, the CDR3 is TGTGCCTGGAGGTGGATAGCGGGAGCCGGGGAGCTGTTTTTT.

This clone was observed a single time. This chain's CDR3 is CAWSALAGSDTQYF. The DNA of the CDR3 is TGTGCCTGGAGTGCACTAGCGGGATCAGATACGCAGTATTTT. This chain joins TRBV30 and TRBJ2-3, with 10 bases that match TRBD2. The CDR3 is 14 amino acids. The germline V gene has CDR1 GTSNPN and CDR2 SVGIG (reference sequence). The V and J ends lost 1 base and 4 bases, in that order; junction bases with no gene match: 2. Full variable domain (missing parts from reference TRBV30 and TRBJ2-3): SQTIHQWPATLVQPVGSPLSLECTVEGTSNPNLYWYRQAAGRGLQLLFYSVGIGQISSEVPQNLSASRPQDRQFILSSKKLLLSDSGFYLCAWSALAGSDTQYFGPGTRLTVL.

CDR3 bases: TGTGCCAGCAGCTCAGTAGTCAGCGGGCCCCAGTACTTC. It codes for CASSSVVSGPQYF. The chain employs TRBV7-3 and TRBJ2-5, with D tentatively TRBD2 (6 bases). The CDR3 consists of 13 residues. The germline V gene has CDR1 SGHTA and CDR2 FQGTGA. V was cut by 4 bases and J by 9 bases, with 15 bases left in between.

The chain has TRBV6-1 and TRBJ2-7; D uncertain. Germline CDR1 and CDR2: MNHNS and SASEGT. The CDR3 loop spans 14 amino acids. With 2 bases removed from V and 0 bases from J, the gap between germline ends came to 8 bases. Here the CDR3 DNA reads TGTGCCAGCAGTGAACTGGAGAGCTCCTACGAGCAGTACTTC. Translating it yields CASSELESSYEQYF.

The chain joins TRBV11-2 to TRBJ2-5, with 7 bases lining up with TRBD1. The germline V gene has CDR1 SGHAT and CDR2 FQNNGV. Trimming removed 5 bases from V and 2 bases from J; junction bases left unmatched: 17. CDR3 length: 18 amino acids. The CDR3: CASSRGQSLKRGQETQYF. For the CDR3, the DNA is TGTGCCAGCAGCCGGGGACAGAGTCTAAAAAGGGGGCAAGAGACCCAGTACTTC.

The chain is built from TRBV11-2 and TRBJ2-7, with 8 bases aligning to TRBD1. The V gene's germline CDR1 is SGHAT and CDR2 FQNNGV. This CDR3 has 15 residues. The ends lost 5 bases at V and 3 bases at J; junction bases unmatched: 9. CDR3 nucleotides: TGTGCCAGCAGCAAAGACAGGGGCCGATACTACGAGCAGTACTTC. The encoded protein is CASSKDRGRYYEQYF.

This clone has a single count. The chain is built from TRBV4-3 and TRBJ2-3; 7 positions match TRBD2. The J segment lost 2 bases and the V segment lost 0 bases, leaving 8 bases of the junction unmatched. This CDR3 contains 17 residues. Per germline, CDR1 LGHNA and CDR2 YSLEER. The CDR3 spells CASSQDLAAPVTDTQYF. The CDR3 bases are TGCGCCAGCAGCCAAGATCTAGCGGCTCCCGTCACAGATACGCAGTATTTT.

V usage is TRBV28 and J usage is TRBJ1-3; D perhaps matches TRBD1 (6 bases). The CDR3 spans 11 residues. Germline V gives CDR1 MDHEN, CDR2 SYDVKM. Between the trimmed V and J ends, which lost 4 bases and 13 bases, there was a span of 11 bases. The CDR3 loop reads CASSSTGQIYF. CDR3 in DNA: TGTGCCAGCAGTTCCACTGGACAGATATATTTT. Complete variable domain (other parts from reference TRBV28 and TRBJ1-3): DVKVTQSSRYLVKRTGEKVFLECVQDMDHENMFWYRQDPGLGLRLIYFSYDVKMKEKGDIPEGYSVSREKKERFSLILESASTNQTSMYLCASSSTGQIYFGEGSWLTVV.

The V gene is TRBV7-6, the J gene TRBJ2-1, with 7 bases matching TRBD2. This CDR3 is built from 17 residues. The V and J ends lost 5 bases and 9 bases, in that order; junction bases with no gene match: 19. Germline CDR1 SGHVS, CDR2 FNYEAQ. The DNA for the CDR3 is TGTGCCAGCAGCCCCCGGGCTAGCGGCCCAGAGGGCGGTGAGCAGTTCTTC. Protein sequence: CASSPRASGPEGGEQFF.

The CDR3 nucleotides are TGTGCCAGTAGTATAGGGGAGGGCCACAATGAGCAGTTCTTC. Residues: CASSIGEGHNEQFF. The chain couples TRBV19 to TRBJ2-1; TRBD2 matches at 7 bases. The junction had 2 bases not matched to a gene; V was cut back by 1 base and J by 5 bases. Germline-derived CDR1 and CDR2 are LNHDA and SQIVND (reference sequence). The CDR3 consists of 14 residues.

This chain joins TRBV5-4 and TRBJ2-7, with 7 bases aligning to TRBD1. The CDR3 is 13 amino acids. The ends lost 6 bases at V and 6 bases at J; junction bases unmatched: 9. Germline CDR1 reads SGHNT; CDR2 reads YYREEE (reference sequence). The chain's CDR3 is CASKGAPTGEQYF. The CDR3 DNA sequence: TGTGCCAGCAAGGGGGCACCCACGGGCGAGCAGTACTTC.

The rearrangement links TRBV7-9 to TRBJ2-5, with 10 bases aligning to TRBD2. The CDR3 runs 17 residues. J was trimmed by 2 bases and V by 5 bases; bases with no gene match: 11. Germline V lookup: CDR1 SEHNR, CDR2 FQNEAQ (reference sequence). Here the CDR3 reads CASSRRLAGVFQETQYF. The DNA of the CDR3 is TGTGCCAGCAGCCGAAGACTAGCGGGCGTTTTTCAAGAGACCCAGTACTTC.

V and J are TRBV7-9 and TRBJ2-1; 9 positions match TRBD2. The CDR3 is 16 amino acids. Germline loops: CDR1 SEHNR, CDR2 FQNEAQ (reference sequence). J was trimmed by 6 bases and V by 11 bases; bases with no gene match: 17. CDR3 in amino acids: CALPPTFAGGPNEQFF. Here the CDR3 DNA reads TGTGCCTTACCCCCCACGTTTGCGGGAGGGCCCAATGAGCAGTTCTTC.

The V gene is TRBV14, the J gene TRBJ2-1, with TRBD2 as a possible D gene (6 bases). Germline-derived CDR1 and CDR2 are SGHDN and FVKESK. The ends were cut back, 3 bases at V and 4 bases at J, with 10 bases in the middle. CDR3 size: 14 residues. The CDR3 DNA follows: TGTGCCAGCAGCCACCGGGACTGGTACAATGAGCAGTTCTTC. It is translated as CASSHRDWYNEQFF.